Below are 31 T cell receptor beta chains sequenced from a single sample in a study of OX40 agonist ivuxolimab in advanced cancers. Some clones are missing from TCRdb's copy, which holds only in-frame ones; the method was immunoSEQ multiplex PCR. The table includes 13,000 or so clones, roughly 80% detected once. The sample in question was CD4+ or CD8+ T cells sorted from blood, obtained in a trial of the OX40 agonist ivuxolimab. Receptors were obtained from an adult with an advanced solid tumor such as melanoma, head and neck, liver or kidney cancer.

CDR3 nucleotide sequence: TGTGCCAGCACCCCCGGGACGGGAAATTCACCCCTCCACTTT. Protein sequence: CASTPGTGNSPLHF. This rearrangement joins TRBV27 to TRBJ1-6, with D possibly matching TRBD1 (5 bases). The ends were cut back, 7 bases at V and 7 bases at J, with 14 bases in the middle. The CDR3 sequence is 14 residues long. Germline CDR1 reads MNHEY; CDR2 reads SMNVEV (reference sequence).

This rearrangement joins TRBV5-4 to TRBJ2-5; TRBD1 matches at 7 bases. The CDR3 length is 14 residues. Germline V gene lookup returns CDR1 SGHNT and CDR2 YYREEE (reference sequence). Trimming cost V 5 bases and J 2 bases; bases outside gene matches: 6. The CDR3 loop reads CASRPGQEQETQYF. As DNA, the CDR3 is TGTGCCAGCAGACCCGGACAGGAACAAGAGACCCAGTACTTC.

CDR3 loop: CASSPGTSGNNEQFF. CDR3 DNA sequence: TGTGCCAGCAGTCCCGGGACTAGCGGGAACAATGAGCAGTTCTTC. V and J are TRBV27 and TRBJ2-1; 13 nucleotides match TRBD2. With 5 bases clipped from V and 5 bases from J, the junction kept 3 bases outside the gene matches. This CDR3 has 15 amino acids. Germline V gives CDR1 MNHEY, CDR2 SMNVEV (reference sequence).

The chain employs TRBV29-1 and TRBJ2-1; 8 nucleotides agree with TRBD2. Trimming cost V 3 bases and J 5 bases; bases outside gene matches: 9. Germline CDR1 and CDR2: SQVTM and ANQGSEA. This CDR3 contains 15 residues. CDR3 DNA sequence: TGCAGCGTTGAGGCGATACTAGCGGCACACAATGAGCAGTTCTTC. Residues: CSVEAILAAHNEQFF.

By sample share, this clone is medium-sized (0.01 to 0.1%). V is TRBV6-6 and J is TRBJ1-5, with D unresolved. Germline CDR1 MNHNY, CDR2 SVGAGI (reference sequence). The CDR3 runs 13 residues. The ends were cut back, 0 bases at V and 3 bases at J, with 3 bases in the middle. The CDR3 sequence: CASSYSLNQPQHF. Written as DNA, the CDR3 is TGTGCCAGCAGTTACTCTCTCAATCAGCCCCAGCATTTT.

This chain joins TRBV6-6 and TRBJ1-3, with 9 positions matching TRBD1. This CDR3 has 15 amino acids. Germline lookup yields CDR1 MNHNY and CDR2 SVGAGI (reference sequence). The junction had 5 bases not matched to a gene; V was cut back by 7 bases and J by 1 base. The CDR3 reads CASTKQGASGNTIYF. As DNA, the CDR3 is TGTGCCAGCACTAAACAGGGGGCTTCTGGAAACACCATATATTTT.

The chain employs TRBV7-6 and TRBJ2-1; a weak D match, TRBD2 (6 bases). CDR3 length: 18 amino acids. V was clipped by 1 base and J by 0 bases, with 16 bases between them. Germline assignment: CDR1 SGHVS and CDR2 FNYEAQ. The CDR3 reads CASSLVGEEGFSYNEQFF. Written as DNA, the CDR3 is TGTGCCAGCAGCTTAGTTGGGGAGGAAGGGTTCTCCTACAATGAGCAGTTCTTC.

The chain employs TRBV5-6 and TRBJ2-7, with 10 bases fitting TRBD2. The CDR3 runs 14 residues. V shed 7 bases, J shed 4 bases, and the junction held 8 bases outside the gene matches. The germline CDR1 and CDR2 sequences are SGHDT and YYEEEE. The CDR3 DNA reads TGTGCCAGCGCGGAGAGGACTAGCGGATACGAGCAGTACTTC. Its protein product is CASAERTSGYEQYF.

The V call is TRBV9, the J call TRBJ1-1, with a tentative D call TRBD1 (5 bases). Trimming cost V 1 base and J 1 base, with 17 bases left between them. Germline lookup yields CDR1 SGDLS and CDR2 YYNGEE. The CDR3 has 17 residues. The chain's CDR3 is CASSVSGRTNPNTEAFF. CDR3 coding DNA: TGTGCCAGCAGCGTAAGCGGGCGGACAAACCCGAACACTGAAGCTTTCTTT. The complete variable domain, with remaining parts taken from reference TRBV9 and TRBJ1-1, reads DSGVTQTPKHLITATGQRVTLRCSPRSGDLSVYWYQQSLDQGLQFLIQYYNGEERAKGNILERFSAQQFPDLHSELNLSSLELGDSALYFCASSVSGRTNPNTEAFFGQGTRLTVV.

The chain employs TRBV6-5 and TRBJ2-6; D is perhaps TRBD2 (5 bases). Germline assignment: CDR1 MNHEY and CDR2 SVGAGI. CDR3 length: 15 residues. Trimming removed 7 bases at V and 4 bases at J, with 14 bases between. The chain's CDR3 is CASTGGLEGANVLTF. CDR3 sequence (DNA): TGTGCCAGCACGGGCGGGCTGGAGGGGGCCAACGTCCTGACTTTC.

The chain is built from TRBV2 and TRBJ2-4; D not certain. Trimming left V 3 bases short and J 10 bases short, with 10 bases between. Germline lookup yields CDR1 SNHLY and CDR2 FYNNEI. This CDR3 comprises 12 residues. The CDR3 spells CASSDGLRIQYF. The CDR3 DNA follows: TGTGCCAGCAGTGATGGGCTAAGAATTCAGTACTTC.

This chain uses TRBV11-3 with TRBJ1-2; possibly TRBD1 for D (5 bases). Trimming cost V 2 bases and J 12 bases, with 19 bases left between them. The CDR3 covers 14 residues. Germline CDR1 SGHNT, CDR2 YENEEA. This CDR3 is CASSLRRVILWHTF. Here the CDR3 DNA reads TGTGCCAGCAGCTTACGCAGGGTTATACTATGGCACACCTTC.

This chain connects TRBV7-2 to TRBJ2-7; D is uncertain. CDR1 and CDR2 (germline): SGHTA, FQGNSA. CDR3 size: 15 residues. V was pared by 5 bases and J by 2 bases, with 16 bases between. The CDR3 DNA sequence: TGTGCCAGCAGCCCTACACCCATGCAAGCCTACGAGCAGTACTTC. It yields the protein CASSPTPMQAYEQYF.

The chain uses TRBV5-6 and TRBJ1-3, with 7 bases that match TRBD1. This CDR3 has 13 residues. With V trimmed by 4 bases and J by 2 bases, 0 bases remained unmatched. From germline, CDR1 is SGHDT and CDR2 YYEEEE. The CDR3 nucleotides are TGTGCCAGCAGCCAGGGGGCTGGAAACACCATATATTTT. It is translated as CASSQGAGNTIYF.

This rearrangement joins TRBV27 to TRBJ2-1, with D perhaps TRBD1 (6 bases). Germline CDR1 and CDR2: MNHEY and SMNVEV (reference sequence). CDR3 length equals 12 residues. Trimming cost V 3 bases and J 6 bases, with 6 bases left between them. In DNA, the CDR3 is TGTGCCAGCAGTTTGGGGGCCAATGAGCAGTTCTTC. This gives the protein CASSLGANEQFF.

This chain links TRBV9 with TRBJ2-2, with D hard to call. The CDR3 has 16 amino acids. Trimming took off 3 bases at V and 1 base at J, with 13 bases between the two ends. Germline CDR1 is SGDLS and CDR2 is YYNGEE. The CDR3: CASSAPRHLNTGELFF. DNA for the CDR3: TGTGCCAGCAGCGCACCTCGACACTTGAACACCGGGGAGCTGTTTTTT.

The chain uses TRBV28 and TRBJ2-3; D is perhaps TRBD2 (6 bases). The CDR3 spans 15 residues. Germline-derived CDR1 and CDR2 are MDHEN and SYDVKM. V lost 6 bases and J lost 1, with 14 bases in between. The CDR3 region is CASRPAGSRTDTQYF. CDR3 sequence (DNA): TGTGCCAGCAGGCCTGCGGGGAGTCGCACAGATACGCAGTATTTT.

The V and J genes are TRBV15 and TRBJ1-1, with TRBD1 identical over 7 bases. Germline V gene sequence: CDR1 LNHNV, CDR2 YYDKDF (reference sequence). The CDR3 sequence is 15 residues long. With V trimmed by 4 bases and J by 4 bases, 9 bases remained unmatched. CDR3 residues: CATSISNRGSTEAFF. The CDR3 DNA sequence: TGTGCCACCAGCATTTCAAACAGGGGATCCACTGAAGCTTTCTTT.

The chain carries TRBV10-2 and TRBJ2-1, with 7 bases identical to TRBD2. V lost 8 bases and J lost 7; bases outside the gene matches: 8. Germline CDR1 and CDR2: WSHSY and SAAADI. The CDR3 has 13 residues. The CDR3 spells CASHGGGLNEQFF. In DNA form, the CDR3 reads TGCGCCAGCCATGGGGGGGGGTTGAATGAGCAGTTCTTC.

The gene calls are TRBV4-1 and TRBJ2-3; D is uncertain. The germline V gene encodes CDR1 MGHRA and CDR2 YSYEKL. Trimming shortened V by 5 bases and J by 4 bases, and 13 bases separated the two germline ends. CDR3 length: 14 residues. CDR3 bases: TGCGCCAGCAGCACCCGACGGTGGCCAGATACGCAGTATTTT. This sequence encodes CASSTRRWPDTQYF.

This rearrangement joins TRBV6-4 to TRBJ2-1; 8 bases map to TRBD1. Germline CDR1 reads MRHNA; CDR2 reads SNTAGT. The CDR3 is 13 residues long. V dropped 0 bases and J dropped 8; count of bases not matched to a gene: 0. CDR3 region: CASSDSQGDEQFF. CDR3 nucleotides: TGTGCCAGCAGTGACTCACAGGGGGATGAGCAGTTCTTC.

The rearrangement joins TRBV27 to TRBJ2-7; 8 bases agree with TRBD2. Germline-derived CDR1 and CDR2 are MNHEY and SMNVEV (reference sequence). The CDR3 has 13 residues. The J segment lost 4 bases and the V segment lost 6 bases, leaving 5 bases of the junction unmatched. Here the CDR3 reads CASSPTSEYEQYF. The CDR3 DNA follows: TGTGCCAGCAGCCCGACTAGCGAGTACGAGCAGTACTTC.

The chain uses TRBV7-9 and TRBJ2-7; the D call may be TRBD1 or TRBD2 (5 bases each). From germline, CDR1 is SEHNR and CDR2 FQNEAQ (reference sequence). V shed 1 base and J shed 2 bases, with 12 bases lying between them. This CDR3 has 15 amino acids. CDR3 bases: TGTGCCAGCAGCTTAGTTCGGGACGCGGCCTACGAGCAGTACTTC. Translation gives CASSLVRDAAYEQYF.

The chain combines TRBV28 with TRBJ1-5, with 8 bases matching TRBD1. Germline lookup yields CDR1 MDHEN and CDR2 SYDVKM. The CDR3 has 14 amino acids. V lost 4 bases, J lost 5 bases, and 4 bases stayed unmatched. The CDR3 region is CASSWRQGHQPQHF. For the CDR3, the DNA is TGTGCCAGCAGTTGGCGACAGGGGCATCAGCCCCAGCATTTT. Together with reference TRBV28 and TRBJ1-5, the CDR3 gives the full variable domain: DVKVTQSSRYLVKRTGEKVFLECVQDMDHENMFWYRQDPGLGLRLIYFSYDVKMKEKGDIPEGYSVSREKKERFSLILESASTNQTSMYLCASSWRQGHQPQHFGDGTRLSIL.

V is TRBV27 and J is TRBJ2-1; 12 bases are shared with TRBD2. V trimming: 7 bases; J trimming: 5 bases; junction bases outside the gene matches: 6. From germline, CDR1 is MNHEY and CDR2 SMNVEV (reference sequence). The CDR3 extends over 15 amino acids. The CDR3 DNA reads as TGTGCCAGCAACTGGAGACTAGCGGGAGACAATGAGCAGTTCTTC. Translation: CASNWRLAGDNEQFF.

V is TRBV27 and J is TRBJ2-1; D is unresolved. Germline V CDR1 and CDR2: MNHEY, SMNVEV (reference sequence). V was cut by 8 bases and J by 2 bases, with 7 bases left in between. The CDR3 spans 12 residues. The CDR3 region has the DNA TGTGCCAGCGGGGTGGCCTACAATGAGCAGTTCTTC. Protein: CASGVAYNEQFF.

In its sample, this clone was seen once. CDR3 protein: CASAGWRGNTGELFF. The CDR3 DNA is TGCGCCAGCGCGGGGTGGAGGGGTAACACCGGGGAGCTGTTTTTT. The genes are TRBV10-2 and TRBJ2-2; maybe TRBD2 (6 bases). Germline CDR1 and CDR2: WSHSY and SAAADI. The ends were cut back, 8 bases at V and 2 bases at J, with 15 bases in the middle. The CDR3 length is 15 residues.

The chain employs TRBV5-1 and TRBJ1-1; D remains ambiguous. There are 13 residues in the CDR3. Looked up from germline, CDR1 is SGHRS and CDR2 is YFSETQ. V was cut by 0 bases and J by 4 bases, with 7 bases left in between. The CDR3 reads CASSLAGTTEAFF. The CDR3 DNA follows: TGCGCCAGCAGCTTGGCAGGAACCACTGAAGCTTTCTTT. The full variable domain, completed using reference TRBV5-1 and TRBJ1-1, is KAGVTQTPRYLIKTRGQQVTLSCSPISGHRSVSWYQQTPGQGLQFLFEYFSETQRNKGNFPGRFSGRQFSNSRSEMNVSTLELGDSALYLCASSLAGTTEAFFGQGTRLTVV.

V usage is TRBV29-1 and J usage is TRBJ2-7; TRBD1 agrees at 8 bases. The CDR3 totals 14 residues. Trimming took 7 bases from V and 4 from J; bases not matched to a gene: 12. CDR1 SQVTM and CDR2 ANQGSEA come from the germline V gene. CDR3: CSAVPGQGRYEQYF. The DNA of the CDR3 is TGCAGCGCAGTCCCCGGACAGGGTCGATACGAGCAGTACTTC.

This chain joins TRBV27 and TRBJ2-3, with TRBD2 matching over 11 bases. The V and J ends lost 5 bases and 3 bases, in that order; junction bases with no gene match: 7. The CDR3 runs to 16 residues. Germline CDR1 reads MNHEY; CDR2 reads SMNVEV (reference sequence). In DNA form, the CDR3 reads TGTGCCAGCAGTCCAACGTTAGCGGGAGGGACAGATACGCAGTATTTT. It yields the protein CASSPTLAGGTDTQYF.

This chain uses TRBV15 with TRBJ2-7, with 9 bases that match TRBD1. Per germline, CDR1 LNHNV and CDR2 YYDKDF (reference sequence). J gave up 2 bases and V 1 base, and 0 bases lay outside the gene matches. This CDR3 is 14 amino acids long. CDR3 bases: TGTGCCACCAGCAGAGGGACAGGGGCCTACGAGCAGTACTTC. The encoded protein is CATSRGTGAYEQYF.